The sequence of this TCR beta chain was determined in a study of cytomegalovirus exposure and HLA in healthy donors. Overall study results and limits: A later analysis reportedly found that, within productive TCRs, an Asian-associated ancestry cluster had fewer N-insertions than the mean observed across the approximately 700 donors. As a later analysis showed, a missense DCLRE1C variant was linked to trimming of TCR beta V- and J-genes. When presence/absence was analysed, sequencing depth was taken to be roughly uniform across donors.

In the PCR, 60 Vbeta and 13 Jbeta primers were used. Original processing methods: Later work found 65 million to 100 million unique TCR beta chains, with about 10 million shared. Repertoires were generated with immunoSEQ multiplex PCR, while TCRdb's copy carries only in-frame clones and drops some. That table furnishes V, J and clone size, whereas the DNA furnished D and trimming. The profile shows some 140,000 clones, approximately 80% of them singletons. Turning to this clone: Its target is unknown.

Trimming shortened V by 5 bases and J by 6 bases, and 12 bases separated the two germline ends. From germline, CDR1 is SGHDT and CDR2 YYEEEE. This CDR3 has 12 residues. The gene calls are TRBV5-6 and TRBJ2-7; D might be TRBD1 (6 bases). Sequences were obtained from PBMCs. This sequence was found in a woman between 40 and 50 years old in good health and CMV-seropositive. Here the CDR3 reads CASRRQDPEQYF. CDR3 coding DNA: TGTGCCAGCAGGCGACAGGATCCCGAGCAGTACTTC.